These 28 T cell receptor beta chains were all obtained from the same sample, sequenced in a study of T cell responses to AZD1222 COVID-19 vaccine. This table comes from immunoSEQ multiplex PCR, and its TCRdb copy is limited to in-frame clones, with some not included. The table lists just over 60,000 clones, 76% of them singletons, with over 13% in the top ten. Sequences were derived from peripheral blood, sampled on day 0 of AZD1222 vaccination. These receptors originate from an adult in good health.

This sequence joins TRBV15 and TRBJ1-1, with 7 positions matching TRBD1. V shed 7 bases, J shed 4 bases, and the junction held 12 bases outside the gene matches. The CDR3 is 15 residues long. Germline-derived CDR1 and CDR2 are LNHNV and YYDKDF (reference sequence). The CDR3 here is CATTIHKGAGTEAFF. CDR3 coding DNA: TGTGCCACCACCATCCACAAGGGGGCAGGCACTGAAGCTTTCTTT.

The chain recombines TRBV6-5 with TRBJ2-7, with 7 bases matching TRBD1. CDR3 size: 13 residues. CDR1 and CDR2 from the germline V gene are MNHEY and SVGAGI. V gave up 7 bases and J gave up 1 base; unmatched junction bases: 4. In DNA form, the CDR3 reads TGTGCCAGCATCTCAGGGGGATCCTACGAGCAGTACTTC. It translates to CASISGGSYEQYF.

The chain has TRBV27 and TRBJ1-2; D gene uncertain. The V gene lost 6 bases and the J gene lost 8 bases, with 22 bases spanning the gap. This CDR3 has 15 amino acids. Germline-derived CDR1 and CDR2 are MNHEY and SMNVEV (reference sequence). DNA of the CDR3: TGTGCCAGCAGCAAAGGAAGCAGCCCAACTATCGGCTACACCTTC. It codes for CASSKGSSPTIGYTF.

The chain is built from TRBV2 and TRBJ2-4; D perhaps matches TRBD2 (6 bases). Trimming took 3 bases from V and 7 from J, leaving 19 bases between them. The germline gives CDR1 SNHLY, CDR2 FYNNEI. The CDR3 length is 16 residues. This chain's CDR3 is CASSDLVWRGRNIQYF. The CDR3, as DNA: TGTGCCAGCAGTGACCTAGTCTGGCGGGGAAGGAACATTCAGTACTTC.

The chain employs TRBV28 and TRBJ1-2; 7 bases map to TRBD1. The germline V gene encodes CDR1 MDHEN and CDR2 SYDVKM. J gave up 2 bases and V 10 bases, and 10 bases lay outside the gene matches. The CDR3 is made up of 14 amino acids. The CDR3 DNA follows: TGTGCCATCCGGCCGGGACAGATGAACTATGGCTACACCTTC. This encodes CAIRPGQMNYGYTF.

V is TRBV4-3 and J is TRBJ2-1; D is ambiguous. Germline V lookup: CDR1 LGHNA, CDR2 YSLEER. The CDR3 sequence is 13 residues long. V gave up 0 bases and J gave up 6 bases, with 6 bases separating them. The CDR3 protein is CASSQDRVNEQFF. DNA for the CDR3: TGCGCCAGCAGCCAAGATAGGGTCAATGAGCAGTTCTTC.

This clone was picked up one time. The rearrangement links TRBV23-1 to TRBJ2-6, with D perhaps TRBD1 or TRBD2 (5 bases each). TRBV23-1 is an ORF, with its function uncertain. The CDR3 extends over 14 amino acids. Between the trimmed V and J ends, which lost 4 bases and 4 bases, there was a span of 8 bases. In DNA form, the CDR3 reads TGCGCCAGCAGTCCGGGGCGAGGGGCCAACGTCCTGACTTTC. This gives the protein CASSPGRGANVLTF.

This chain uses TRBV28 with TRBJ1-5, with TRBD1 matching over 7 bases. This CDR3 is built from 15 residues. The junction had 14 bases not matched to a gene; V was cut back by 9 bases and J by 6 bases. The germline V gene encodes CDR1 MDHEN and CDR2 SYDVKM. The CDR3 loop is CASWDSLGEGQPQHF. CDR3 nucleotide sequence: TGTGCCAGTTGGGACAGCTTAGGGGAGGGTCAGCCCCAGCATTTT.

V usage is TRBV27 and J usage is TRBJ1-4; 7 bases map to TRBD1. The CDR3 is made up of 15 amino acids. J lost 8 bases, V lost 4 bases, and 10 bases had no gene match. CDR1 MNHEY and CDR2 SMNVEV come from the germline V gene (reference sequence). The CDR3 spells CASSSRDSTKEKLFF. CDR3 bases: TGTGCCAGCAGTTCTAGGGACAGTACGAAAGAAAAACTGTTTTTT. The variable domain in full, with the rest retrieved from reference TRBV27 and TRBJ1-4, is EAQVTQNPRYLITVTGKKLTVTCSQNMNHEYMSWYRQDPGLGLRQIYYSMNVEVTDKGDVPEGYKVSRKEKRNFPLILESPSPNQTSLYFCASSSRDSTKEKLFFGSGTQLSVL.

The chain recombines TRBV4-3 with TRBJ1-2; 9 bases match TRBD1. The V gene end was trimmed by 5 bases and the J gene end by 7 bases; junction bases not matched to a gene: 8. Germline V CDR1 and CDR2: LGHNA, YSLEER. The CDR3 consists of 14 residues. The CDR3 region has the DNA TGCGCCAGCAGCACACAGGGGGCAATAGGTGGCTACACCTTC. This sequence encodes CASSTQGAIGGYTF.

CDR3 DNA sequence: TGTGCCAGCAGCCATCAAGCTGCGAACGAGCAGTACTTC. Translation gives CASSHQAANEQYF. The chain combines TRBV6-5 with TRBJ2-7; D call uncertain. The germline CDR1 and CDR2 sequences are MNHEY and SVGAGI. The V end lost 6 bases, the J end lost 5 bases, and 14 bases lay between the germline ends. The CDR3 loop spans 13 amino acids.

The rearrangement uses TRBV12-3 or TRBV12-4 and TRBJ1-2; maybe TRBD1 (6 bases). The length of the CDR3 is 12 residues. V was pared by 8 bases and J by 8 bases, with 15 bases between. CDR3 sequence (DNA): TGTGCCAGCCGGGGGCCAGGCGAGGGCTACACCTTC. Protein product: CASRGPGEGYTF.

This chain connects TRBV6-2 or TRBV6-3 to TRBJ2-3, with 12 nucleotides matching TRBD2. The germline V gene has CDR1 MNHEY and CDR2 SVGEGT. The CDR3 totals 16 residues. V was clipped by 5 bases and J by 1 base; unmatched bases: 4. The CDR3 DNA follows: TGTGCCAGCAGTACCAGACTAGCGGGGGGCACAGATACGCAGTATTTT. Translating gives CASSTRLAGGTDTQYF.

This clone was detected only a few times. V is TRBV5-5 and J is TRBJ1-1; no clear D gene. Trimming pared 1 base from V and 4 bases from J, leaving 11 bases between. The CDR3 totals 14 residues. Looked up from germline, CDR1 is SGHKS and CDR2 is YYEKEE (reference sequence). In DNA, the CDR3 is TGTGCCAGCAGCTTGACAGACCTGGGCACTGAAGCTTTCTTT. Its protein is CASSLTDLGTEAFF.

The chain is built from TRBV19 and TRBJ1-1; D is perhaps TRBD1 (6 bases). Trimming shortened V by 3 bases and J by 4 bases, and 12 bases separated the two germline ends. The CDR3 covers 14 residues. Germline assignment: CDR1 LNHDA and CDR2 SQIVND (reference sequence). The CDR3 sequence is CASSIQGFGTEAFF. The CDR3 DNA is TGTGCCAGTAGTATTCAGGGGTTCGGCACTGAAGCTTTCTTT.

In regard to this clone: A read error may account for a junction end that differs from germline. CDR3: CASTPRQGDYGYTF. In DNA form, the CDR3 reads TGTGCCAGCACACCTAGACAGGGGGACTATGGCTACACCTTC. The V and J genes are TRBV18 and TRBJ1-2, with 9 bases identical to TRBD1. CDR1 KGHSH and CDR2 LQKENI come from the germline V gene. This CDR3 has 14 residues.

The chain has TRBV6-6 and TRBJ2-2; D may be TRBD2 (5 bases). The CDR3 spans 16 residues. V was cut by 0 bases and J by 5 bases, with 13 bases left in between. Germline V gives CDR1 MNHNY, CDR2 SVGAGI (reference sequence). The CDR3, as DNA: TGTGCCAGCAGTTACTCCCAAACCACTAGTACCGGGGAGCTGTTTTTT. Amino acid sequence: CASSYSQTTSTGELFF.

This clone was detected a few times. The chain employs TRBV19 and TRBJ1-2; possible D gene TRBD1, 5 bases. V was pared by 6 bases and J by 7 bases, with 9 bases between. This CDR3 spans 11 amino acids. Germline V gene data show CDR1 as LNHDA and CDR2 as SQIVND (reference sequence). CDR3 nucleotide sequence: TGTGCCAGTAGCACTGGGGGTGGCTACACCTTC. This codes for CASSTGGGYTF.

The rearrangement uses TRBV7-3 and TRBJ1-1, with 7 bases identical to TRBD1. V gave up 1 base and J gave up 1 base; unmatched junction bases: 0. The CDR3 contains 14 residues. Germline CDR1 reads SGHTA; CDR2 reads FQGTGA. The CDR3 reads CASSLRQGNTEAFF. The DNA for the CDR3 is TGTGCCAGCAGCTTAAGACAGGGGAACACTGAAGCTTTCTTT.

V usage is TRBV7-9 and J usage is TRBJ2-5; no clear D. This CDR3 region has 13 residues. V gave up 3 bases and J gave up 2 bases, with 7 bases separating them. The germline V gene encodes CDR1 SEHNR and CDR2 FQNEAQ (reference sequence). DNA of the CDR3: TGTGCCAGCAGCTTTGCAGGACAAGAGACCCAGTACTTC. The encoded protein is CASSFAGQETQYF.

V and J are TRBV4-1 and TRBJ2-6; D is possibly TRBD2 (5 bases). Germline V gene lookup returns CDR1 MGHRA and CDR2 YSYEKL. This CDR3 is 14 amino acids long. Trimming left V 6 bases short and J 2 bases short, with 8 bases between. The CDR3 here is CASSPRAGANVLTF. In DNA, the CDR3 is TGCGCCAGCAGTCCGAGGGCTGGGGCCAACGTCCTGACTTTC.

The CDR3 protein is CASSHTMNTEAFF. The CDR3 DNA follows: TGTGCCAGCAGCCATACCATGAACACTGAAGCTTTCTTT. V gene TRBV6-2 or TRBV6-3 combines with J gene TRBJ1-1; the D is unclear. The CDR3 is 13 amino acids. The ends were cut back, 6 bases at V and 0 bases at J, with 8 bases in the middle. Looked up from germline, CDR1 is MNHEY and CDR2 is SVGEGT.

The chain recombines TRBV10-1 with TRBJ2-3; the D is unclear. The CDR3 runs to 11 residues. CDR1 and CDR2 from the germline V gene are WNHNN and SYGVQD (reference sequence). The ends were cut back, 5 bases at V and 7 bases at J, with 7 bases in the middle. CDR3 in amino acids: CASSLGYTQYF. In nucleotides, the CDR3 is TGCGCCAGCAGTTTGGGGTATACGCAGTATTTT.

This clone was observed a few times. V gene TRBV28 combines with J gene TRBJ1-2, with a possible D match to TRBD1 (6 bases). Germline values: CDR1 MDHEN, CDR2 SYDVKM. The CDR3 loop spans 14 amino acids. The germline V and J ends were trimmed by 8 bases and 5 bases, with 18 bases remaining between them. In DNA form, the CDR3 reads TGTGCCAGCGCCAGACCGGACAGTTTATATGGCTACACCTTC. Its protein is CASARPDSLYGYTF.

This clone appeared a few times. The DNA for the CDR3 is TGTGCCAGCAGTCTATATCTTATGCGGCCTAGCGGGGGGTTTAACACCGGGGAGCTGTTTTTT. Amino acid sequence: CASSLYLMRPSGGFNTGELFF. J is TRBJ2-2 and V is TRBV6-2 or TRBV6-3; 11 positions match TRBD2. Trimming at V came to 5 bases and at J to 2 bases, leaving 19 bases not matched to a gene. Germline V gene data show CDR1 as MNHEY and CDR2 as SVGEGT. This CDR3 has 21 amino acids.

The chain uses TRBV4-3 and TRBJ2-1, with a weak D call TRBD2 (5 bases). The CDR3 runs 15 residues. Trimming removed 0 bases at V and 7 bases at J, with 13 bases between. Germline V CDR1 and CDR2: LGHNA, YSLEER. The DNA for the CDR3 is TGCGCCAGCAGCCAAGATCCAGTAGACTATAATGAGCAGTTCTTC. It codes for CASSQDPVDYNEQFF.

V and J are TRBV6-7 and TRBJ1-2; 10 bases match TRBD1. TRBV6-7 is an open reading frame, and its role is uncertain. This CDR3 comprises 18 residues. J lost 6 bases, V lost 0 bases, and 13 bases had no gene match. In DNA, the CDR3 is TGTGCCAGCAGTTACTCTGATGAGAGGGACAGGGGACAGGATGGCTACACCTTC. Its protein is CASSYSDERDRGQDGYTF.

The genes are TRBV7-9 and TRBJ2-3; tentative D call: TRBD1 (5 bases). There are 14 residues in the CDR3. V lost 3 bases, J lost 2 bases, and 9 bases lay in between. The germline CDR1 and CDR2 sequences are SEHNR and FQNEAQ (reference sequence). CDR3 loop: CASSLDTATDTQYF. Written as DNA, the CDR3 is TGTGCCAGCAGCTTGGACACAGCCACAGATACGCAGTATTTT.